The present TCR beta chain was sequenced within a study of T cells in Graves' hyperthyroidism and ophthalmopathy. The PBMCs were sourced from fresh peripheral blood (approximately 10 ml). Amplification yielded TCR beta CDR3 regions, with RNA transcripts as the source. The HTBI primer set was used in a first-round RT-PCR of the TCR CDR3. Each CDR3 protein is one row after TCRdb ran MiXCR on the multiplex PCR reads. The sample holds approximately 620,000 distinct CDR3 sequences, 14% seen once. Points from the study as a whole: Ophthalmopathy, which appeared later, was predicted by the model a median roughly 6.6 months before onset.

Remarks on this clonotype: Its antigen remains unidentified.

The clonotype comes from a woman younger than 45 with Graves' hyperthyroidism that later progressed to Graves' ophthalmopathy. Sequencing was carried out using blood.

CDR3 in amino acids: CASSFTGQGFDTQYF. CDR3 bases: TGTGCCAGCAGCTTTACGGGACAGGGATTCGATACGCAGTATTTT. The chain joins TRBV5-6 to TRBJ2-3; the match to TRBD1 covers 9 bases. Trimming removed 2 bases from V and 6 bases from J; junction bases left unmatched: 7. This CDR3 spans 15 amino acids. Germline CDR1 SGHDT, CDR2 YYEEEE.